Listed below are T cell receptor beta chains from one sample, sequenced in a study of T cells after posttransplantation cyclophosphamide. Produced via immunoSEQ multiplex PCR; TCRdb's table is partial and in-frame only. The repertoire holds 1,500 to 2,500 clones, with around 95% as singletons. Sequencing was done on a sample of naive CD8+ T cells sorted from PBMCs. These receptors originate from a woman aged 55-69 years in good health, CMV-negative, and a related stem cell transplant donor. Both conserved end residues are trimmed from each CDR3.

V: TRBV5-1
CDR3: ASGSGTSTDTQY

V: TRBV27
CDR3: ASSQLSPQGPSGNTIY

V: TRBV4-1
CDR3: ASSQEGLAVLNEQF

V: TRBV15
CDR3: ATSGPEGAIPQY

V: TRBV27
CDR3: ASRRQGGSYEQY

V: TRBV27
CDR3: ASSPSSGESMSSYEQY

V: TRBV9
CDR3: ASSERDRVVQETQY

V: TRBV6-1
CDR3: ASSPLRGLNEKLF

V: TRBV7-9
CDR3: ASSSNAGGANVLT

V: TRBV28
CDR3: ASSRDRAYSSYNSPLH

V: TRBV30
CDR3: AWSLGQGYEQY

V: TRBV4-1
CDR3: ASSLGPQGDSPLH

V: TRBV27
CDR3: ASSLRGSGTEAF

V: TRBV30
CDR3: AWATGTASTDTQY

V: TRBV19
CDR3: ASRKGVYGYT

V: TRBV13
CDR3: ASSPGLDTGELF

V: TRBV2
CDR3: ASKAGMGYEQY

V: TRBV29-1
CDR3: SVETSGSSYEQY

V: TRBV5-1
CDR3: ASSPAPGGQGTNYGYT

V: TRBV19
CDR3: ASSWREGETQY

V: TRBV7-9
CDR3: ASSDGTHQFQQF

V: TRBV21-1
CDR3: ASSGLAVGDTQY

V: TRBV9
CDR3: ASSVTSGSGAYDTQY

V: TRBV9
CDR3: ASSRSTNEKLF

V: TRBV6-5
CDR3: ANNRGQSPLH

V: TRBV25-1
CDR3: ASSTGSHEQF

V: TRBV11-3
CDR3: ASSSEAHYNEQF

V: TRBV12-5
CDR3: ASGLTLAGETDTQY

V: TRBV21-1
CDR3: ASSHRLAHVLDEQY

V: TRBV4-1
CDR3: ASSRPGTSEQF

V: TRBV6-1
CDR3: AISVTGTAPYEQY

V: TRBV19
CDR3: ASSVLAEETQY

V: TRBV7-9
CDR3: ASSLPLNNLMNTEAF

V: TRBV4-3
CDR3: ASSQDTAGGLEF

V: TRBV7-2
CDR3: ACYGLRDGYT

V: TRBV10-1
CDR3: ASSLLAGLQSEQY

V: TRBV15
CDR3: ATSGGLAGVTDTQY

V: TRBV27
CDR3: ASSYAGVNTEAF

V: TRBV6-1
CDR3: ALKSPAASYGYT

V: TRBV7-6
CDR3: ASSLLLAGDLSTDTQY

V: TRBV5-1
CDR3: ASSFSSYEQY